This T cell receptor (beta chain) was obtained from a study of blood T cell repertoires in COVID-19. Looking at the study overall: Collection of acute and convalescent COVID-19 samples took place in the United States, Italy and Spain.

The V gene end was trimmed by 1 base and the J gene end by 8 bases; junction bases not matched to a gene: 7. This CDR3 region has 14 residues. Germline V CDR1 and CDR2: MNHNS, SASEGT. Measured with immunoSEQ multiplex PCR; TCRdb has only the in-frame clones, and not every one. The sample yields 430,000 or so clones, more than 70% seen once. Enrollees, 18 to 89 years old, lived in some 24 US areas. The chain is built from TRBV6-1 and TRBJ1-2; 7 positions match TRBD1. This receptor was taken from a young woman who had been exposed to COVID-19. Source material: PBMCs or T cells enriched from blood (not recorded which). The CDR3 is CASSEGVGGGGYTF. For the CDR3, the DNA is TGTGCCAGCAGTGAAGGGGTAGGGGGCGGCGGCTACACCTTC.